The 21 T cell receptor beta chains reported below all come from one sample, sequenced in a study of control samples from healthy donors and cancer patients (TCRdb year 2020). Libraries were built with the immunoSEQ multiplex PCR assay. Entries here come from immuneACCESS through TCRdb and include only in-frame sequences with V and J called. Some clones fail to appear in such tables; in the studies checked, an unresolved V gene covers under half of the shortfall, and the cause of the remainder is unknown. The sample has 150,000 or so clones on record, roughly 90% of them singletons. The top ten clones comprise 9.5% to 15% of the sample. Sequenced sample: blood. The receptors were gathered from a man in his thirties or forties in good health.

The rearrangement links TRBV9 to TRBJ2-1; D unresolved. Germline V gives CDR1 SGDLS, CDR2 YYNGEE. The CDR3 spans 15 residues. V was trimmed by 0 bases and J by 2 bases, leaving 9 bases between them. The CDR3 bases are TGTGCCAGCAGCGTAGTCGGCGGCGCCTACAATGAGCAGTTCTTC. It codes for CASSVVGGAYNEQFF.

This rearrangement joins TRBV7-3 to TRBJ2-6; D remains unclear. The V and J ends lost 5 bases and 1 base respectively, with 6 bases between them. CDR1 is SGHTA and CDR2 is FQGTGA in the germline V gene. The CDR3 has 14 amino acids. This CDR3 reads CASSPASGANVLTF. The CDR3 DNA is TGTGCCAGCAGCCCGGCGTCTGGGGCCAACGTCCTGACTTTC.

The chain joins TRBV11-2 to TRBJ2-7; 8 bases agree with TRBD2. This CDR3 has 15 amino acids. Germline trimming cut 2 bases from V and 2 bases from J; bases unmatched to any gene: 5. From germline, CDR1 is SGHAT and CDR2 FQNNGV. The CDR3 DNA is TGTGCCAGCAGCTTATACCGGGGGGGTACCTACGAGCAGTACTTC. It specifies CASSLYRGGTYEQYF.

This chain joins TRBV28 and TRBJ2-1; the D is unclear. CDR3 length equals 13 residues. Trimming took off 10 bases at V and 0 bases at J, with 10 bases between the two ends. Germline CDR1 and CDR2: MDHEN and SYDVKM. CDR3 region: CAISESSYNEQFF. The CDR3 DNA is TGTGCCATATCGGAGAGCTCCTACAATGAGCAGTTCTTC.

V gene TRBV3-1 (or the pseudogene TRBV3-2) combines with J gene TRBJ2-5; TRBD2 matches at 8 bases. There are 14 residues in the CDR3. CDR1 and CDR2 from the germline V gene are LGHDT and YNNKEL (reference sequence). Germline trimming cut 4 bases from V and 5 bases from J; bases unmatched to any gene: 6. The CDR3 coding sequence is TGTGCCAGCAGCCTCCTCACGGGAGGGGAGACCCAGTACTTC. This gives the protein CASSLLTGGETQYF.

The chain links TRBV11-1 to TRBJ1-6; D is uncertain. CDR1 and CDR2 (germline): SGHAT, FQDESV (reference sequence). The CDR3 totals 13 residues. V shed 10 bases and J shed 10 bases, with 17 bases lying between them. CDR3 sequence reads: CAKTPPGLSPLHF. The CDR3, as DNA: TGTGCCAAGACACCCCCCGGGCTCTCACCCCTCCACTTT.

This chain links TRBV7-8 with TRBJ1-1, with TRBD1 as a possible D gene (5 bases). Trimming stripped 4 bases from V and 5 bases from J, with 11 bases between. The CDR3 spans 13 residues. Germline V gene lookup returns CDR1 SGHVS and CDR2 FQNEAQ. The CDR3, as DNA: TGTGCCAGCAGCTCACAGGTGGGGACTGAAGCTTTCTTT. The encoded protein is CASSSQVGTEAFF.

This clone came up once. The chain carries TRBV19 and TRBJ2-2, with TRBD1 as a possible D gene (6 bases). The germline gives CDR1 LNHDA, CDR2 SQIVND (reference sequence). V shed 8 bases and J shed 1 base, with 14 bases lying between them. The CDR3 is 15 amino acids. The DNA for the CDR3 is TGTGCCAGTCAGGCTAGACAGGTGAACACCGGGGAGCTGTTTTTT. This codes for CASQARQVNTGELFF. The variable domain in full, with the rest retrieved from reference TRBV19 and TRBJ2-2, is DGGITQSPKYLFRKEGQNVTLSCEQNLNHDAMYWYRQDPGQGLRLIYYSQIVNDFQKGDIAEGYSVSREKKESFPLTVTSAQKNPTAFYLCASQARQVNTGELFFGEGSRLTVL.

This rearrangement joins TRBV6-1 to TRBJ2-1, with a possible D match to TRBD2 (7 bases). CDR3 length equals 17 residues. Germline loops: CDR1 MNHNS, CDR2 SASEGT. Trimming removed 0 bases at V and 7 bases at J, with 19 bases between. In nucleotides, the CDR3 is TGTGCCAGCAGTGAAGCGGGAGGGACATATACTAGGAATGAGCAGTTCTTC. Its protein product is CASSEAGGTYTRNEQFF.

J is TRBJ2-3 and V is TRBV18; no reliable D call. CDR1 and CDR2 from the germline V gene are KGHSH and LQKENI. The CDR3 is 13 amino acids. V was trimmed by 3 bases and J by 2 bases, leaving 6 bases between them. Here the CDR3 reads CASSPRFTDTQYF. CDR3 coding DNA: TGTGCCAGCTCACCTCGCTTCACAGATACGCAGTATTTT. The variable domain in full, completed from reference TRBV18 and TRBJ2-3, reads NAGVMQNPRHLVRRRGQEARLRCSPMKGHSHVYWYRQLPEEGLKFMVYLQKENIIDESGMPKERFSAEFPKEGPSILRIQQVVRGDSAAYFCASSPRFTDTQYFGPGTRLTVL.

The chain's CDR3 is CASTPSGTGGYTF. CDR3 coding DNA: TGTGCCAGCACCCCTTCGGGGACGGGGGGCTACACCTTC. The rearrangement links TRBV6-2 or TRBV6-3 to TRBJ1-2, with D maybe TRBD1 (5 bases). Trimming shortened V by 7 bases and J by 8 bases, and 17 bases separated the two germline ends. Germline loops: CDR1 MNHEY, CDR2 SVGEGT. This CDR3 region has 13 residues.

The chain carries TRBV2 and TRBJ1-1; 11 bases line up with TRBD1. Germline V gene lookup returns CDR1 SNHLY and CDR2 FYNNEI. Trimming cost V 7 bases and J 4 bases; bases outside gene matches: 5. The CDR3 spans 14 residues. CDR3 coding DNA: TGTGCCAGCATCGCCGGGACAGGGGGCACTGAAGCTTTCTTT. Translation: CASIAGTGGTEAFF.

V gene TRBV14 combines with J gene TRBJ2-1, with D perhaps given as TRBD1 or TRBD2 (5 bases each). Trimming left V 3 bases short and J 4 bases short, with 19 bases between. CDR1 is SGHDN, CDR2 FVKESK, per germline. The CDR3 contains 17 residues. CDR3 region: CASSHPAGADRYNEQFF. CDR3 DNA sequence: TGTGCCAGCAGCCACCCCGCCGGGGCAGACCGATACAATGAGCAGTTCTTC. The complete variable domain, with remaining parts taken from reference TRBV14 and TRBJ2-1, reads EAGVTQFPSHSVIEKGQTVTLRCDPISGHDNLYWYRRVMGKEIKFLLHFVKESKQDESGMPNNRFLAERTGGTYSTLKVQPAELEDSGVYFCASSHPAGADRYNEQFFGPGTRLTVL.

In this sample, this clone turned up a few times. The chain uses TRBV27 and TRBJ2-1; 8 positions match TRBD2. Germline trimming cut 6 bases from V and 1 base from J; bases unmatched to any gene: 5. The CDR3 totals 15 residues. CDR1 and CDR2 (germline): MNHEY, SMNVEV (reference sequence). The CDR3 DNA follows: TGTGCCAGCAGGACCGGGACTAGGTCCTACAATGAGCAGTTCTTC. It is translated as CASRTGTRSYNEQFF.

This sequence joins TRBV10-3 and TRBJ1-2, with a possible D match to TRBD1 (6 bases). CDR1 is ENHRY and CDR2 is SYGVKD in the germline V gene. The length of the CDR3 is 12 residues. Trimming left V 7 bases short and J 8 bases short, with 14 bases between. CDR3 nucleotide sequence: TGTGCCATCACCCTCGACAGGTCGGGCTACACCTTC. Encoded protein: CAITLDRSGYTF.

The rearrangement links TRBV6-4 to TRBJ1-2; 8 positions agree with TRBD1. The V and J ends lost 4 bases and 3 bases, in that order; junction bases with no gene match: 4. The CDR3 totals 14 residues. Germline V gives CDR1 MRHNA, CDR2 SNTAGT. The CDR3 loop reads CASSGNRGDYGYTF. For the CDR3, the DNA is TGTGCCAGCAGTGGTAACAGGGGGGACTATGGCTACACCTTC.

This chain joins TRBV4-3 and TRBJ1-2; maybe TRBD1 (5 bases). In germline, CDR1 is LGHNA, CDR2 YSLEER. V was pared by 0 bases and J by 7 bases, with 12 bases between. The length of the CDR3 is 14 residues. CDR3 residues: CASSQDKTAFGYTF. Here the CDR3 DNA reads TGCGCCAGCAGCCAAGATAAGACAGCGTTTGGCTACACCTTC.

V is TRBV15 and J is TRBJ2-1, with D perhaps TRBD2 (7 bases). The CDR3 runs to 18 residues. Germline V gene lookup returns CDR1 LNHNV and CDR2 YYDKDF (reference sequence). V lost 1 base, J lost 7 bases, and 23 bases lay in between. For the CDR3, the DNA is TGTGCCACCAGCAGAGGAAGAATAGGCGGGGGCCCCTGGAATGAGCAGTTCTTC. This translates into CATSRGRIGGGPWNEQFF.

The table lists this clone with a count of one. CDR3 region: CASSFEETQYF. The CDR3 coding sequence is TGCGCCAGCAGCTTCGAAGAGACCCAGTACTTC. The rearrangement joins TRBV5-1 to TRBJ2-5; D not resolved. The CDR3 loop spans 11 amino acids. Trimming shortened V by 2 bases and J by 3 bases, and 2 bases separated the two germline ends. Germline V CDR1 and CDR2: SGHRS, YFSETQ.

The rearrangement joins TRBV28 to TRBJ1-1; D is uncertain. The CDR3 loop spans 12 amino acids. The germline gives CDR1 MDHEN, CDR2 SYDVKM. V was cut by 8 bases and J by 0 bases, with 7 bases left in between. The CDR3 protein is CASLNLNTEAFF. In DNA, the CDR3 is TGTGCCAGCCTCAATTTGAACACTGAAGCTTTCTTT.

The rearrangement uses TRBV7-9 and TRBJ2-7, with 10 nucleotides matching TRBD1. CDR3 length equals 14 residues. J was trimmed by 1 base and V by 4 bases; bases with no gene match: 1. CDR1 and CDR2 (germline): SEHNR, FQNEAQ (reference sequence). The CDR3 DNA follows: TGTGCCAGCAGCTCGGGACAGGGGTCCTACGAGCAGTACTTC. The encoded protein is CASSSGQGSYEQYF.